Here is one T cell receptor (beta chain) with its context. Its antigen is unidentified. Extraction of RNA preceded its reverse transcription into cDNA, which served as the sequencing template. Profiling relied on immunoSEQ multiplex PCR, and the TCRdb table lists in-frame clones only, not all of them. Of more than 90,000 clones in the sample, 60% to 75% were seen once. This CDR3 is built from 15 residues. Germline V gene lookup returns CDR1 PRHDT and CDR2 FYEKMQ (reference sequence). V gave up 5 bases and J gave up 9 bases; unmatched junction bases: 6. These data come from a study of CD8+ T cells in alopecia areata. Study results and caveats: In scalp and blood during tofacitinib, many expanded lesional clones persisted.

As for treatment: oral pan-JAK inhibitor, 5-10 mg twice daily. Collection of lesional scalp punch biopsies and peripheral blood was performed in alopecia areata patients. This chain links TRBV13 with TRBJ2-1; 14 nucleotides match TRBD2. The receptor's source is a human donor with alopecia areata. The specimen was CD8+ T cells sorted from blood, collected at week 4, from a patient treated with tofacitinib. CDR3 loop: CASSPGTSGSVEQFF. Written as DNA, the CDR3 is TGTGCCAGCAGCCCCGGGACTAGCGGGAGCGTTGAGCAGTTCTTC.